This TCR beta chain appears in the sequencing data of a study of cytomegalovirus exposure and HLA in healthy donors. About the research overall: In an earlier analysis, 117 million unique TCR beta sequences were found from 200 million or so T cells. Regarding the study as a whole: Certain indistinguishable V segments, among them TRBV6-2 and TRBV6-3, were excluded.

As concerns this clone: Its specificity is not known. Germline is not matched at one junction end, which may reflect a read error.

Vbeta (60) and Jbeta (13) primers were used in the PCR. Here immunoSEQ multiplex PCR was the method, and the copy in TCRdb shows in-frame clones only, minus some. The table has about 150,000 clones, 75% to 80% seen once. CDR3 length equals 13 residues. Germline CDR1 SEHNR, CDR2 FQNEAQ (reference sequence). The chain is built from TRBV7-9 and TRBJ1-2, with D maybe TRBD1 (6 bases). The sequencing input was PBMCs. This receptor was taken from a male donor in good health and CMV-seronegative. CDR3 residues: CSSSYIGGDGYTF. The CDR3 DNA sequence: TGTTCCAGCAGTTATATAGGGGGGGATGGCTACACCTTC.